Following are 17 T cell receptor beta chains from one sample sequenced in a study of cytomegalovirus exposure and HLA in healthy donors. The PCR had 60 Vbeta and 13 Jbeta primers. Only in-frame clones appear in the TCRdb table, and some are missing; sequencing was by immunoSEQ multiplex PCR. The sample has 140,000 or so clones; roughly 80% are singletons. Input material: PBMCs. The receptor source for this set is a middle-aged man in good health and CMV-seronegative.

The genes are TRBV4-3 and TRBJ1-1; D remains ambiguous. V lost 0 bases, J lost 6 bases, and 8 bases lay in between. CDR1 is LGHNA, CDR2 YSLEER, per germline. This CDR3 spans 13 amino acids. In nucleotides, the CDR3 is TGCGCCAGCAGCCAAGATCGAGGTTCTGAAGCTTTCTTT. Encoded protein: CASSQDRGSEAFF.

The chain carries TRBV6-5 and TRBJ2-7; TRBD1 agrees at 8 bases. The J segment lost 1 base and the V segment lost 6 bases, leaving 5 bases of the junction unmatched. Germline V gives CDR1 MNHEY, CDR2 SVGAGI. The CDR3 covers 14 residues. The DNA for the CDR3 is TGTGCCAGCAGGAGGGACAGGAGTTCCTACGAGCAGTACTTC. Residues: CASRRDRSSYEQYF.

The CDR3 nucleotides read TGCGCCAGCAGCCAGGGGACTAGCGGGGGTGAGCAGTACTTC. It specifies CASSQGTSGGEQYF. The J gene is TRBJ2-5, the V gene TRBV4-3; 14 nucleotides line up with TRBD2. J was trimmed by 11 bases and V by 3 bases; bases with no gene match: 5. This CDR3 is built from 14 residues. The germline gives CDR1 LGHNA, CDR2 YSLEER.

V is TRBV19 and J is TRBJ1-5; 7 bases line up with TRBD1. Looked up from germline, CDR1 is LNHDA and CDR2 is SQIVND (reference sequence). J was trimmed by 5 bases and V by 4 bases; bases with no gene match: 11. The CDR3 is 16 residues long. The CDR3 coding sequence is TGTGCCAGTAGTAACCCCCCCGGGACAGTCCATCAGCCCCAGCATTTT. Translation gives CASSNPPGTVHQPQHF.

The CDR3 sequence is CSTSDRAEDTQYF. As DNA, the CDR3 is TGCAGCACTTCGGACAGGGCTGAAGATACGCAGTATTTT. V and J are TRBV29-1 and TRBJ2-3; 8 nucleotides agree with TRBD1. CDR3 length: 13 residues. V was clipped by 8 bases and J by 5 bases; unmatched bases: 9. The germline gives CDR1 SQVTM, CDR2 ANQGSEA.

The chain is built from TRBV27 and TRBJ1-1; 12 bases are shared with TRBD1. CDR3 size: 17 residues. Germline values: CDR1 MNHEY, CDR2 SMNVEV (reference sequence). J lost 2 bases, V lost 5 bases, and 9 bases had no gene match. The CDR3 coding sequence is TGTGCCAGCAGTCCGCGGGACAGGGGGCTAGTTAACACTGAAGCTTTCTTT. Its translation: CASSPRDRGLVNTEAFF.

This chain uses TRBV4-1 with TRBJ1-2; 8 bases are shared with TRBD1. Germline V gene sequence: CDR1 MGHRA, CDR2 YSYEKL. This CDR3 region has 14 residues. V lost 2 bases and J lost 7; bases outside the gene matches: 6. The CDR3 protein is CASSQQTGVGGYTF. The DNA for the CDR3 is TGCGCCAGCAGCCAACAGACAGGGGTAGGTGGCTACACCTTC.

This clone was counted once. CDR3: CASSQGHTGTEAFF. The CDR3 DNA sequence: TGTGCCAGCAGCCAAGGACACACGGGTACTGAAGCTTTCTTT. V usage is TRBV5-8 and J usage is TRBJ1-1; possibly TRBD1 for D (5 bases). Trimming shortened V by 4 bases and J by 5 bases, and 15 bases separated the two germline ends. This CDR3 is 14 amino acids long. Germline V CDR1 and CDR2: SGHTS, YDEGEE.

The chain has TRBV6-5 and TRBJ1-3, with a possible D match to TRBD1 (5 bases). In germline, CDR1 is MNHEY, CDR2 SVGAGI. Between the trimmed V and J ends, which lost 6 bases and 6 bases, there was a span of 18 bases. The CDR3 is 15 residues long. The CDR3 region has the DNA TGTGCCAGCAGCCCGGGACTGCCCTCGGAAAACACCATATATTTT. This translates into CASSPGLPSENTIYF.

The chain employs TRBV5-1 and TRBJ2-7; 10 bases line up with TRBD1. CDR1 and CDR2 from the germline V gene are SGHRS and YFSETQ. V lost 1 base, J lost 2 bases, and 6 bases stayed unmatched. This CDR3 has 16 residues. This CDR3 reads CASSLLVGTGAYEQYF. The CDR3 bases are TGCGCCAGCAGCTTGTTAGTTGGGACAGGGGCCTACGAGCAGTACTTC.

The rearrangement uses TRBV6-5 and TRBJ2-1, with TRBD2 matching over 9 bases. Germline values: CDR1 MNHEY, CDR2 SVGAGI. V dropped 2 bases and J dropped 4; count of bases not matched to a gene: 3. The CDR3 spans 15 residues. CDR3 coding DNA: TGTGCCAGCAGTTACGGCGGGGGGGCTTACAATGAGCAGTTCTTC. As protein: CASSYGGGAYNEQFF.

DNA of the CDR3: TGTGCCAGCAGCTTGGGAACAGGGGGCAAGCAGTACTTC. Encoded protein: CASSLGTGGKQYF. This chain links TRBV5-6 with TRBJ2-7; 9 nucleotides match TRBD1. This CDR3 comprises 13 residues. With 0 bases clipped from V and 8 bases from J, the junction kept 3 bases outside the gene matches. Germline CDR1 SGHDT, CDR2 YYEEEE.

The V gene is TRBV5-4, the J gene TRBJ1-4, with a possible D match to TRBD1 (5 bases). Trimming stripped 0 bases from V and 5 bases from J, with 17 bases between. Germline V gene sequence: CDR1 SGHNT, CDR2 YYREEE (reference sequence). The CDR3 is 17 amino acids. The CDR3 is CASSLAPLGAPNEKLFF. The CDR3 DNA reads TGTGCCAGCAGCTTGGCCCCGTTAGGGGCGCCCAATGAAAAACTGTTTTTT.

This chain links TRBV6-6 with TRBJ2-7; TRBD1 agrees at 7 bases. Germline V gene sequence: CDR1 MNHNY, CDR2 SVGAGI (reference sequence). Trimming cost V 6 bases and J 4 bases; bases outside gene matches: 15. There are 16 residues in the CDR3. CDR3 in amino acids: CASRAATDRAPYEQYF. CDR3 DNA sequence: TGTGCCAGCAGGGCCGCGACAGACAGGGCCCCATACGAGCAGTACTTC.

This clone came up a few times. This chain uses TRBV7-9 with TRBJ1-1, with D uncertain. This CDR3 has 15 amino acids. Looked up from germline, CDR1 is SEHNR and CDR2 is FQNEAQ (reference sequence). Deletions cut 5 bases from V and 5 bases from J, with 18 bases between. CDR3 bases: TGTGCCAGCAGCAAGCGCGCCGTGGAAGGAACTGAAGCTTTCTTT. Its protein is CASSKRAVEGTEAFF.

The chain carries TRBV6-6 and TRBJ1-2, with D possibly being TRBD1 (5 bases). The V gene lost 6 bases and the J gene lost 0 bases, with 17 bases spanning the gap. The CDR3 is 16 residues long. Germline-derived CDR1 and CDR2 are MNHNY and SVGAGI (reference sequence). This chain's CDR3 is CASRQPGALANYGYTF. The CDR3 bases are TGTGCCAGCAGACAACCTGGGGCCTTAGCTAACTATGGCTACACCTTC.

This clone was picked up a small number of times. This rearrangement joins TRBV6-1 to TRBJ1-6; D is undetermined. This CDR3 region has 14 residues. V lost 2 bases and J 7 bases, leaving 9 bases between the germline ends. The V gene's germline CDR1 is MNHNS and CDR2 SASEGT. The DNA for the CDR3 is TGTGCCAGCAGTGAAAGGCTACTAAATTCACCCCTCCACTTT. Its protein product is CASSERLLNSPLHF.